This T cell receptor (beta chain) was retrieved from a study of blood T cell repertoires in COVID-19. TCRdb's copy holds only in-frame clones and misses some; the assay was immunoSEQ multiplex PCR. The sample has 150,000 to 200,000 clones; roughly 80% are singletons. This clone was recorded once. This CDR3 has 16 residues. The ends lost 4 bases at V and 6 bases at J; junction bases unmatched: 7. Germline CDR1 reads SGDLS; CDR2 reads YYNGEE. Sequences were obtained from peripheral blood. This TCR was recovered from a woman at least 80 years old with COVID-19, enrolled during active disease. The J gene is TRBJ2-1, the V gene TRBV9; 13 nucleotides align to TRBD2. CDR3 region: CASSPQGLAGANEQFF. The CDR3 DNA is TGTGCCAGCAGCCCTCAAGGACTAGCGGGAGCCAATGAGCAGTTCTTC.